Listed below are T cell receptor beta chains from one sample, sequenced in a study. TCRdb passed the RT-PCR reads through MiXCR, listing each CDR3 protein once. The sample consists of more than 550,000 distinct CDR3 sequences, 14% of them appearing once. The specimen sequenced was memory CD4+ T cells from blood. Source of these receptors: a female donor in good health, serving as a healthy control. Both conserved end residues are part of each CDR3. The order of the fields is V gene, J gene, clone size, D gene, CDR3 DNA, CDR3 protein. The D gene is left open where the match is weak. The size entry is marked missing in some rows and otherwise reads once, few, many or a size class.

TRBV21-1	TRBJ2-5	.	.	TGTGCCAAAAAAGAAAGAAACGGAGAGACCCAGTACTTC	CAKKERNGETQYF
TRBV24-1	TRBJ2-4	.	.	TGTGCCACCAGTGAGCCCTCGGTCAACATTCAGTACTTC	CATSEPSVNIQYF
TRBV12-3/TRBV12-4	TRBJ2-5	.	.	TGTGCCAGCAGTTTCCGGGACTGGGGGACCCAGTACTTC	CASSFRDWGTQYF
TRBV18	TRBJ2-5	.	TRBD1	TGTGCCAGCTCACCCCGTGACAGGGTACAAGAGACCCAGTACTTC	CASSPRDRVQETQYF
TRBV4-1	TRBJ2-3	many	.	TGCGCCAGCAGCCAAGATCAGAGAGATACGCAGTATTTT	CASSQDQRDTQYF
TRBV6-1	TRBJ2-3	.	.	TGTGCCAGCAGGAGAGGACAGGGACTAGGTTTT	CASRRGQGLGF
TRBV7-6	TRBJ1-1	.	.	TGTGCCAGCAGCTCTTACAGTACTGACACTGAAGCTTTCTTT	CASSSYSTDTEAFF
TRBV29-1	TRBJ2-3	many	.	TGCAGCGTTGACGGGTGGCAAGATACGCAGTATTTT	CSVDGWQDTQYF
TRBV4-3	TRBJ2-7	.	TRBD1	TGCGCCAGCAGCCAGGACAGGGGACCAAACTCCTACGAGCAGTACTTC	CASSQDRGPNSYEQYF
TRBV4-1	TRBJ2-5	many	TRBD1	TGCGCCAGCAGCCAAGATACCCCAGGACAGGCGAGGGAGACCCAGTACTTC	CASSQDTPGQARETQYF
TRBV6-5	TRBJ2-1	many	TRBD2	TGTGCCAGCAGCTTAACGGGACTAGCCGAGCAGTTCTTC	CASSLTGLAEQFF
TRBV5-6	TRBJ2-3	many	.	TGTGCCAGCAGTTCGCCGGGACTTTCCACAGATACGCAGTATTTT	CASSSPGLSTDTQYF
TRBV20-1	TRBJ1-3	.	TRBD1	TGCAGTGCTAGCCCCGGGACAGCCTACGGAAACACCATATATTTT	CSASPGTAYGNTIYF
TRBV12-3/TRBV12-4	TRBJ1-1	few	TRBD1	TGTGCCAGCAGGACGGACAGGGGTGGGACTGAAGCTTTCTTT	CASRTDRGGTEAFF
TRBV12-3/TRBV12-4	TRBJ2-2	few	.	TGTGCCAGCATTATTATAAGGACCGGGGAGCTGTTTTTT	CASIIIRTGELFF
TRBV15	TRBJ2-7	.	TRBD1	TGTGCCACCAGCAGGGGTTTTGGGGAGCTCGGGACAGGGGCCGAGCAGTACTTC	CATSRGFGELGTGAEQYF
TRBV5-1	TRBJ1-5	many	.	TGCGCCAGCAGCTTGAATACCCCAGGGGAACAGCCCCAGCATTTT	CASSLNTPGEQPQHF
TRBV7-2	TRBJ2-7	.	.	TGTGCCAGCAGCTTCGCGAAGACCTACGAGCAGTACTTC	CASSFAKTYEQYF
TRBV12-3/TRBV12-4	TRBJ2-5	.	.	TGTGCCAGCAGGACTACTGGGACCCAGTACTTC	CASRTTGTQYF
TRBV5-1	TRBJ2-3	many	.	TGCGCCAGCAGCTTGGGGGCCCGAGGAGATACGCAGTATTTT	CASSLGARGDTQYF
TRBV5-1	TRBJ1-1	few	.	TGCGCCAGCAGCTTGGCCCAGGGAAGGTCCGCTGAAGCTTTCTTT	CASSLAQGRSAEAFF
TRBV10-3	TRBJ1-2	few	.	TGTGCCATCAGTGCTCCCGTTAACTATGGCTACACCTTC	CAISAPVNYGYTF
TRBV7-2	TRBJ2-4	few	TRBD2	TGTGCCAGCAGCCCGGGGACTAGCGGAAAAAACATTCAGTACTTC	CASSPGTSGKNIQYF
TRBV27	TRBJ1-6	many	TRBD1	TGTGCCAGCAGACCGGGACAGGAGAATTCACCCCTCCACTTT	CASRPGQENSPLHF
TRBV11-2	TRBJ2-1	.	TRBD2	TGTGCCAGCAGCACGTGGGGCCTAGCGGGAAGGACTGAGCAGTTCTTC	CASSTWGLAGRTEQFF
TRBV5-4	TRBJ1-1	few	TRBD1	TGTGCCAGCAGCTGGGGACAGGCTGGGGACACTGAAGCTTTCTTT	CASSWGQAGDTEAFF
TRBV27	TRBJ1-2	.	.	TGTGCCAGCAGTTCCCTGGGGTCCGCCAGCTCTAAAACTCGGGGCTATGGCTACACCTTC	CASSSLGSASSKTRGYGYTF
TRBV5-1	TRBJ2-5	many	.	TGCGCCAGCAGCTTGGGGGTGGAGACCCAGTACTTC	CASSLGVETQYF
TRBV27	TRBJ2-1	few	.	TGTGCCAGCCGCAGGGACTCTTCTGTCTACAATGAGCAGTTCTTC	CASRRDSSVYNEQFF
TRBV3-1	TRBJ1-1	few	.	TGTGCCAGCAGCCAAAATCGAGGGGGAGGGTTGGCTTTCTTT	CASSQNRGGGLAFF
TRBV20-1	TRBJ2-5	few	.	TGCAGTGCGAGTCGGACGGGAAAAGAGACCCAGTACTTC	CSASRTGKETQYF
TRBV3-1	TRBJ1-2	.	.	TGTGCCAGCAGTCTCACCTCGGGGGACCCCGACTATGGCTACACCTTC	CASSLTSGDPDYGYTF
TRBV4-2	TRBJ1-6	.	TRBD1	TGTGCCAGCAGCCAAGAAGGGACAGGGTCCTTTTCAAGCTCCTATAATTCACCCCTCCACTTT	CASSQEGTGSFSSSYNSPLHF
TRBV10-3	TRBJ2-2	.	TRBD1	TGTGCCATCAGGGGGACAGGGGAGAACACCGGGGAGCTGTTTTTT	CAIRGTGENTGELFF
TRBV10-3	TRBJ1-2	many	.	TGTGCCATCAGTGGACACGATGGGTCCACCAAGGGTTCCAACTATGGCTACACCTTC	CAISGHDGSTKGSNYGYTF
TRBV7-3	TRBJ1-2	.	.	TGTGCCAGCAGCCCAGGGGCGGCAGGGGTCGGCGGCGGCTATGGCTACACCTTC	CASSPGAAGVGGGYGYTF
TRBV5-1	TRBJ2-3	.	TRBD1	TGCGCCAGCAGCTACGCACAGGGGGCGGGGGCAGATACGCAGTATTTT	CASSYAQGAGADTQYF
TRBV5-6	TRBJ2-7	many	TRBD1	TGTGCCAGCAGCCCAAGCCTTACAGGGGCCTACGAGCAGTACTTC	CASSPSLTGAYEQYF
TRBV4-3	TRBJ2-3	few	.	TGCGCCAGCAGCCAAGACGTTGAAGATACGCAGTATTTT	CASSQDVEDTQYF
TRBV11-2	TRBJ1-4	.	TRBD1	TGTGCCAGCAGCTTCAAGCAGGGGGCAACTAATGAAAAACTGTTTTTT	CASSFKQGATNEKLFF
TRBV7-2	TRBJ1-2	many	.	TGTGCCAGCAGCTTTAACTCAGGGGAGTATGGCTACACCTTC	CASSFNSGEYGYTF
TRBV24-1	TRBJ1-5	.	TRBD1	TGTGCCACCAGTGACCGTGGGACAGATCAGCCCCAGCATTTT	CATSDRGTDQPQHF
TRBV6-2/TRBV6-3	TRBJ2-5	.	.	TGTGCCAGCATCCCCGGTTGGGGAAATCAAGAGACCCAGTACTTC	CASIPGWGNQETQYF
TRBV6-6	TRBJ1-6	many	.	TGTGCCAGCAGGACCGATTCACCCCTCCACTTT	CASRTDSPLHF
TRBV20-1	TRBJ2-7	few	.	TGCAGTGCTAACAATTTTCGGACGGCTTCAACCTACGAGCAGTACTTC	CSANNFRTASTYEQYF
TRBV7-2	TRBJ2-7	.	.	TGTGCCAGCAGCTTAGCACCCGGGAGCGACGAGCAGTACTTC	CASSLAPGSDEQYF
TRBV6-5	TRBJ1-3	few	.	TGTGCCAGCAGTTACTCGAAGCGGGGTTTCTCTGGAAACACCATATATTTT	CASSYSKRGFSGNTIYF
TRBV29-1	TRBJ2-5	few	.	TGCAGCGTTCGCGGGGACGGAGAGACCCAGTACTTC	CSVRGDGETQYF
TRBV20-1	TRBJ2-7	.	.	TGCAGTGCCGAAGACAGGCTTGCCTCCTACGAGCAGTACTTC	CSAEDRLASYEQYF
TRBV12-3/TRBV12-4	TRBJ2-1	.	.	TGTGCCAGCAGTTGGTCTAGTTCAGTGATGAATGAGCAGTTCTTC	CASSWSSSVMNEQFF
TRBV6-5	TRBJ2-1	few	TRBD2	TGTGCCAGCAGCAGCGGGACTAGCGGGAAAAATGAGCAGTTCTTC	CASSSGTSGKNEQFF
TRBV7-9	TRBJ2-5	.	.	TGTGCCAGCAGCCCATCGGTTAGCGGAGGCTGGGAGACCCAGTACTTC	CASSPSVSGGWETQYF
TRBV11-2	TRBJ2-7	many	.	TGTGCCAGCAGCTTACTGGACAGCCTCTACGAGCAGTACTTC	CASSLLDSLYEQYF
TRBV5-1	TRBJ2-1	.	TRBD2	TGCGCCAGCAACCCCGGGGGGATGAATGAGCAGTTCTTC	CASNPGGMNEQFF
TRBV20-1	TRBJ1-4	few	.	TGCAGTGCTTGGGTGATTAAAAATGAAAAACTGTTTTTT	CSAWVIKNEKLFF
TRBV3-1	TRBJ2-2	.	.	TGTGCCAGCAGCCCGTTGTCCGGGGAGCTGTTTTTT	CASSPLSGELFF
TRBV20-1	TRBJ1-1	few	.	TGCAGTGCTGCCGAGGACCGGTACACTGAAGCTTTCTTT	CSAAEDRYTEAFF
TRBV4-1	TRBJ1-3	few	TRBD1	TGCGCCAGCAGCAGAAACAGGGGGGATGGAAACACCATATATTTT	CASSRNRGDGNTIYF
TRBV4-3	TRBJ1-5	.	.	TGCGCCAGCAGCCAAATTGTGGGGTTGGCAGGGAATCAGCCCCAGCATTTT	CASSQIVGLAGNQPQHF